This T cell receptor beta chain was documented in a study of T cells in localized non-small cell lung cancer. This CDR3 region has 16 residues. Germline V gene lookup returns CDR1 LNHDA and CDR2 SQIVND (reference sequence). Study conclusions and caveats: There were a median roughly 60 of the top 100 tumor clones appearing in adjacent lung.

Data came from immunoSEQ multiplex PCR; TCRdb stores just in-frame clones and leaves some out. This sample has about 1,700 clones, with about 35% found just once. Concerning this clone itself: The antigen remains undetermined. A read error may produce the germline difference seen at one junction end.

The V call is TRBV19, the J call TRBJ1-2; TRBD1 matches at 11 bases. Here the sequenced sample was normal lung tissue next to the tumor, taken before any cancer treatment. The origin of this receptor is a female donor over 55 with stage II squamous cell lung carcinoma. The CDR3 DNA sequence: TGTGCCAGTAGTACCCCGCCGGGACAGGGGGTCTCTGGCTACACCTTT. Amino acid sequence: CASSTPPGQGVSGYTF.